Below are 13 T cell receptor beta chains sequenced from a single sample in a study of control samples from healthy donors and cancer patients. Generated by immunoSEQ multiplex PCR, the TCRdb table keeps only in-frame clones and is missing some. This table has more than 85,000 clones, about four fifths appearing once. Sequenced material: PBMCs. The receptors were gathered from a man between 65 and 85 years old with lung cancer.

J is TRBJ1-1 and V is TRBV5-1; D ambiguous. V was cut by 4 bases and J by 2 bases, with 12 bases left in between. Germline CDR1 is SGHRS and CDR2 is YFSETQ. The CDR3 is 14 residues long. CDR3 loop: CASSGGDINTEAFF. CDR3 coding DNA: TGCGCCAGCAGCGGCGGAGATATAAACACTGAAGCTTTCTTT.

This clone was observed a single time. The V call is TRBV19, the J call TRBJ1-1, with TRBD1 as a possible D gene (5 bases). V lost 9 bases and J lost 2, with 22 bases in between. Germline V CDR1 and CDR2: LNHDA, SQIVND (reference sequence). This CDR3 is 16 amino acids long. This CDR3 reads CASTRLGAAINTEAFF. The CDR3 coding sequence is TGTGCCAGCACCCGCTTAGGGGCAGCGATTAACACTGAAGCTTTCTTT.

The chain employs TRBV18 and TRBJ1-3; 7 positions agree with TRBD1. V was pared by 3 bases and J by 0 bases, with 11 bases of the junction left unmatched. This CDR3 has 18 residues. CDR1 KGHSH and CDR2 LQKENI come from the germline V gene. Here the CDR3 DNA reads TGTGCCAGCTCACCTGGGACAGTCGGAACGCTCTCTGGAAACACCATATATTTT. Translated, it gives CASSPGTVGTLSGNTIYF.

The chain combines TRBV5-6 with TRBJ2-4; 12 nucleotides match TRBD2. With V trimmed by 2 bases and J by 0 bases, 6 bases remained unmatched. The CDR3 is made up of 18 amino acids. Germline lookup yields CDR1 SGHDT and CDR2 YYEEEE. The DNA of the CDR3 is TGTGCCAGCAGCTTCCGGACTAGCGGGGCGATAGCCAAAAACATTCAGTACTTC. Translation: CASSFRTSGAIAKNIQYF.

The V gene is TRBV6-6, the J gene TRBJ2-1; D perhaps matches TRBD2 (6 bases). The V end lost 6 bases, the J end lost 1 base, and 10 bases lay between the germline ends. This CDR3 has 14 residues. Germline V lookup: CDR1 MNHNY, CDR2 SVGAGI (reference sequence). CDR3 sequence reads: CASRPEGSYNEQFF. The CDR3 nucleotides are TGTGCCAGCAGACCGGAGGGGTCCTACAATGAGCAGTTCTTC.

The rearrangement joins TRBV19 to TRBJ1-1; tentatively, D is TRBD1 (6 bases). The germline gives CDR1 LNHDA, CDR2 SQIVND (reference sequence). The CDR3 is made up of 13 amino acids. Trimming took 10 bases from V and 2 from J, leaving 14 bases between them. CDR3 protein: CATRDTANTEAFF. The CDR3 DNA sequence: TGTGCCACAAGGGACACCGCCAACACTGAAGCTTTCTTT.

The rearrangement uses TRBV28 and TRBJ1-4; no clear D. Germline CDR1 and CDR2: MDHEN and SYDVKM. V gave up 4 bases and J gave up 0 bases, with 0 bases separating them. The CDR3 sequence is 12 residues long. CDR3 region: CASSSTNEKLFF. DNA for the CDR3: TGTGCCAGCAGTTCAACTAATGAAAAACTGTTTTTT.

V gene TRBV6-5 combines with J gene TRBJ2-1, with D possibly matching TRBD2 (5 bases). This CDR3 has 15 residues. Germline V lookup: CDR1 MNHEY, CDR2 SVGAGI. The V gene lost 0 bases and the J gene lost 1 base, with 7 bases spanning the gap. In DNA, the CDR3 is TGTGCCAGCAGTTACTCGACGGGGTCCTACAATGAGCAGTTCTTC. Its protein is CASSYSTGSYNEQFF.

DNA of the CDR3: TGCGCCAGCAGCCAAGATGTAAGCTACGAGCAGTACTTC. It codes for CASSQDVSYEQYF. The chain couples TRBV4-3 to TRBJ2-7; D ambiguous. Deletions cut 0 bases from V and 3 bases from J, with 6 bases between. There are 13 residues in the CDR3. Germline CDR1 is LGHNA and CDR2 is YSLEER.

V gene TRBV11-1 combines with J gene TRBJ2-5, with a tentative D call TRBD2 (6 bases). The V and J ends lost 2 bases and 0 bases respectively, with 13 bases between them. The CDR3 covers 16 residues. Germline CDR1 reads SGHAT; CDR2 reads FQDESV (reference sequence). As DNA, the CDR3 is TGTGCCAGCAGCTTACGCGGAGGGTCCAACCAAGAGACCCAGTACTTC. Its protein product is CASSLRGGSNQETQYF.

This chain connects TRBV6-5 to TRBJ2-7; D is unclear. CDR3 size: 11 residues. CDR1 is MNHEY and CDR2 is SVGAGI in the germline V gene. V lost 7 bases to trimming and J lost 5 bases, with 9 bases between them. The CDR3 reads CASTGSHEQYF. The CDR3, as DNA: TGTGCCAGCACAGGTAGCCACGAGCAGTACTTC.

The V call is TRBV28, the J call TRBJ2-3; TRBD1 or TRBD2 may be the D gene (5 bases each). Germline V lookup: CDR1 MDHEN, CDR2 SYDVKM. CDR3 size: 15 residues. Trimming cost V 2 bases and J 5 bases, with 14 bases left between them. The CDR3 region has the DNA TGTGCCAGCAGTTTAAGTGGGACCCGCGGAGATACGCAGTATTTT. Protein product: CASSLSGTRGDTQYF.

The V and J genes are TRBV6-5 and TRBJ1-2; 11 bases match TRBD1. This CDR3 has 15 amino acids. Germline V gene lookup returns CDR1 MNHEY and CDR2 SVGAGI. J was trimmed by 6 bases and V by 6 bases; bases with no gene match: 9. CDR3 region: CASRNWDRGLDGYTF. DNA of the CDR3: TGTGCCAGCAGGAATTGGGACAGGGGGTTGGATGGCTACACCTTC.